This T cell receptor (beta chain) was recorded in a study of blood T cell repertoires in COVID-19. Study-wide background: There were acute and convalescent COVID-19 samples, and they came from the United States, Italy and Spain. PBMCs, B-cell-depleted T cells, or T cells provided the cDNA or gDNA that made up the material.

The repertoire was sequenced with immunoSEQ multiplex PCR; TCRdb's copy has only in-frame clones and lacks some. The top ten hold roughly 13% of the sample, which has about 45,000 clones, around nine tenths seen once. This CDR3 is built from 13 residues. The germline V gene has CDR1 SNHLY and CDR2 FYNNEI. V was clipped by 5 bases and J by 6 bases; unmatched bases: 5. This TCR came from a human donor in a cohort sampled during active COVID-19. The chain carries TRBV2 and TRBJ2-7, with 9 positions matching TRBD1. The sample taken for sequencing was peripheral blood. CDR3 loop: CASSSDRGLEQYF. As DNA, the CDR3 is TGTGCCAGCAGTTCGGACAGGGGCCTCGAGCAGTACTTC.